A single sample gave rise to the 28 T cell receptor beta chains below, sequenced in a study of shared clonotypes between healthy human individuals (TCRdb year 2020). The method behind the library was the immunoSEQ multiplex PCR assay. TCRdb limited this immuneACCESS table to in-frame rearrangements with V and J called. A share of clones is missing; checked studies link under half to unresolved V genes, and the rest is unexplained. A total of approximately 2,300,000 clones appear in this sample, under 95% of them only once. The ten top clones hold 0.3% to 0.45% of the sample. The sequencing sample was made of naive CD4+ T cells from PBMCs. Sample cell subset or site, as interpreted from the label and publication: CD45RA+ positively selected. The origin of the receptors is a man between 18 and 29 years old in good health. Some clones in this sample may be carry-over from other donors' samples.

V is TRBV5-1 and J is TRBJ2-5, with TRBD2 matching over 8 bases. Germline CDR1 reads SGHRS; CDR2 reads YFSETQ. Unmatched junction bases numbered 3, after V lost 2 bases and J lost 3 bases. The CDR3 totals 14 residues. The CDR3 protein is CASSFQGLEETQYF. The DNA for the CDR3 is TGCGCCAGCAGCTTTCAGGGACTAGAAGAGACCCAGTACTTC.

A remark on this clone: Other DNA sequences in this specimen translate into the identical CDR3. The CDR3 bases are TGTGCCAGCTCACCGAGGGGACAGGGGAACACCGGGGAGCTGTTTTTT. This encodes CASSPRGQGNTGELFF. The J gene is TRBJ2-2, the V gene TRBV18; 9 nucleotides match TRBD1. The CDR3 contains 16 residues. The V and J ends lost 3 bases and 1 base, in that order; junction bases with no gene match: 3. Germline lookup yields CDR1 KGHSH and CDR2 LQKENI.

The chain joins TRBV30 to TRBJ2-7, with D perhaps matching TRBD1 or TRBD2 (5 bases each). The V end lost 3 bases, the J end lost 2 bases, and 11 bases lay between the germline ends. The CDR3 is made up of 13 amino acids. Germline V CDR1 and CDR2: GTSNPN, SVGIG (reference sequence). The CDR3 DNA is TGTGCCTGGAGGAGGGGCGTACCCTACGAGCAGTACTTC. This sequence encodes CAWRRGVPYEQYF.

The chain recombines TRBV7-8 with TRBJ1-5; TRBD1 might be the D (6 bases). The length of the CDR3 is 15 residues. Trimming cost V 4 bases and J 6 bases, with 16 bases left between them. Germline CDR1 SGHVS, CDR2 FQNEAQ. CDR3 sequence: CASSSGWAGVQPQHF. For the CDR3, the DNA is TGTGCCAGCAGCTCGGGCTGGGCAGGGGTTCAGCCCCAGCATTTT.

The gene calls are TRBV19 and TRBJ1-2; a weak D match, TRBD1 (5 bases). V was pared by 6 bases and J by 7 bases, with 15 bases between. This CDR3 has 13 amino acids. Per the germline V gene, CDR1 is LNHDA and CDR2 is SQIVND (reference sequence). The chain's CDR3 is CASSHSSGGGYTF. The CDR3 region has the DNA TGTGCCAGTAGCCACTCGTCGGGGGGTGGCTACACCTTC.

CDR3 nucleotides: TGTGCCAGCTCACCACCCGGGCTCTCTGGAAACACCATATATTTT. Translating gives CASSPPGLSGNTIYF. This sequence joins TRBV18 and TRBJ1-3; the D is unclear. V gave up 0 bases and J gave up 0 bases, with 6 bases separating them. The CDR3 consists of 15 residues. Germline V gene sequence: CDR1 KGHSH, CDR2 LQKENI.

This chain connects TRBV29-1 to TRBJ1-2; D gene ambiguous. V lost 7 bases to trimming and J lost 3 bases, with 9 bases between them. Germline-derived CDR1 and CDR2 are SQVTM and ANQGSEA. This CDR3 spans 11 amino acids. This CDR3 reads CSGGADYGYTF. CDR3 bases: TGCAGCGGGGGAGCCGACTATGGCTACACCTTC.

The rearrangement links TRBV18 to TRBJ2-3; perhaps D is TRBD1 or TRBD2 (6 bases each). Trimming shortened V by 4 bases and J by 6 bases, and 17 bases separated the two germline ends. Germline-derived CDR1 and CDR2 are KGHSH and LQKENI. CDR3 length: 15 amino acids. DNA for the CDR3: TGTGCCAGCTCACTTACCCCTCAGGGGAGGGATACGCAGTATTTT. This encodes CASSLTPQGRDTQYF.

About this clone itself: Different DNA sequences within this sample yield the same CDR3. The chain couples TRBV28 to TRBJ2-1; D might be TRBD1 (6 bases). V lost 6 bases and J lost 10, with 13 bases in between. Germline CDR1 MDHEN, CDR2 SYDVKM. The CDR3 contains 12 residues. The CDR3 protein is CASRTPGTEQFF. CDR3 coding DNA: TGTGCCAGCAGGACCCCAGGGACAGAGCAGTTCTTC.

This chain links TRBV29-1 with TRBJ2-7; 8 bases fit TRBD1. In germline, CDR1 is SQVTM, CDR2 ANQGSEA. CDR3 size: 13 residues. J was trimmed by 5 bases and V by 6 bases; bases with no gene match: 9. CDR3 nucleotides: TGCAGCGTCAAGGACAGGGAAATCCACGAGCAGTACTTC. Protein product: CSVKDREIHEQYF.

The chain couples TRBV4-2 to TRBJ1-3; D ambiguous. V was trimmed by 0 bases and J by 4 bases, leaving 13 bases between them. The CDR3 runs to 16 residues. Germline CDR1 LGHNA, CDR2 YNFKEQ. CDR3 nucleotides: TGTGCCAGCAGCCAAGATTCGACGGCTGGGGGAAACACCATATATTTT. It translates to CASSQDSTAGGNTIYF.

This clone has just one count. The junction and the germline gene differ at one end; a read error may be behind it. The chain joins TRBV19 to TRBJ2-7; D is perhaps TRBD2 (6 bases). The CDR3 contains 14 residues. Germline-derived CDR1 and CDR2 are LNHDA and SQIVND (reference sequence). This chain's CDR3 is CASSLEPGAYEQYF. The CDR3, as DNA: TGTGCCAGTAGTCTAGAGCCGGGAGCCTACGAGCAGTACTTC.

The chain combines TRBV5-1 with TRBJ1-4; the D gene is possibly TRBD1 (5 bases). Trimming removed 1 base at V and 13 bases at J, with 14 bases between. The CDR3 sequence is 13 residues long. From germline, CDR1 is SGHRS and CDR2 YFSETQ. DNA for the CDR3: TGCGCCAGCAGCTTGCTGGGGGGAAGGTTACTGTTTTTT. The encoded protein is CASSLLGGRLLFF. Full variable domain (outside the CDR3, taken from reference TRBV5-1 and TRBJ1-4): KAGVTQTPRYLIKTRGQQVTLSCSPISGHRSVSWYQQTPGQGLQFLFEYFSETQRNKGNFPGRFSGRQFSNSRSEMNVSTLELGDSALYLCASSLLGGRLLFFGSGTQLSVL.

The chain combines TRBV7-9 with TRBJ2-3, with D uncertain. V lost 5 bases and J 8 bases, leaving 11 bases between the germline ends. Germline V lookup: CDR1 SEHNR, CDR2 FQNEAQ (reference sequence). The CDR3 runs 12 residues. CDR3 bases: TGTGCCAGCAGCCCAGTCGGTGGTACGCAGTATTTT. This gives the protein CASSPVGGTQYF.

The rearrangement uses TRBV5-1 and TRBJ2-1; the D gene could be TRBD1 or TRBD2 (5 bases each). The length of the CDR3 is 16 residues. Per the germline V gene, CDR1 is SGHRS and CDR2 is YFSETQ. Deletions cut 0 bases from V and 2 bases from J, with 12 bases between. The DNA for the CDR3 is TGCGCCAGCAGCTTGGCCGGGACGGATCCCTACAATGAGCAGTTCTTC. Its translation is CASSLAGTDPYNEQFF.

The chain links TRBV15 to TRBJ2-7; either TRBD1 or TRBD2 may supply D (5 bases each). CDR3 length: 15 amino acids. In germline, CDR1 is LNHNV, CDR2 YYDKDF (reference sequence). Trimming left V 2 bases short and J 0 bases short, with 11 bases between. The CDR3 DNA reads as TGTGCCACCAGCAGAAGGGACCGGGTCTCCTACGAGCAGTACTTC. Translation gives CATSRRDRVSYEQYF. Full variable domain (outside the CDR3, taken from reference TRBV15 and TRBJ2-7): DAMVIQNPRYQVTQFGKPVTLSCSQTLNHNVMYWYQQKSSQAPKLLFHYYDKDFNNEADTPDNFQSRRPNTSFCFLDIRSPGLGDTAMYLCATSRRDRVSYEQYFGPGTRLTVT.

This rearrangement joins TRBV5-1 to TRBJ2-1, with 8 positions matching TRBD2. V lost 0 bases, J lost 6 bases, and 5 bases stayed unmatched. From germline, CDR1 is SGHRS and CDR2 YFSETQ. This CDR3 is built from 15 residues. CDR3 protein: CASSLDGLAGNEQFF. The CDR3, as DNA: TGCGCCAGCAGCTTGGATGGACTAGCTGGCAATGAGCAGTTCTTC.

The chain carries TRBV6-6 and TRBJ1-4; 9 bases line up with TRBD1. The CDR3 is 15 amino acids. The V segment lost 7 bases and the J segment 0 bases; nucleotides outside the gene matches: 3. CDR1 is MNHNY and CDR2 is SVGAGI in the germline V gene (reference sequence). The CDR3: CASKTGGATNEKLFF. The CDR3 DNA is TGTGCCAGCAAGACAGGGGGAGCAACTAATGAAAAACTGTTTTTT.

V and J are TRBV12-5 and TRBJ2-5; D gene uncertain. Between the trimmed V and J ends, which lost 2 bases and 6 bases, there was a span of 7 bases. The CDR3 spans 12 residues. Germline CDR1 and CDR2: LGHNT and FRNRAP. The CDR3 DNA reads as TGTGCTAGTGGTTTGTCGGACCAGACCCAGTACTTC. Its translation: CASGLSDQTQYF.

As concerns this clone: In the same sample, other DNA sequences code for this CDR3. The V gene is TRBV2, the J gene TRBJ2-7, with D unclear. V lost 7 bases to trimming and J lost 0 bases, with 4 bases between them. Germline values: CDR1 SNHLY, CDR2 FYNNEI. CDR3 length: 11 residues. CDR3 nucleotides: TGTGCCAGCATGGGCTCCTACGAGCAGTACTTC. Translated, it gives CASMGSYEQYF.

The rearrangement joins TRBV15 to TRBJ2-7, with D perhaps given as TRBD1 or TRBD2 (5 bases each). Germline V gene lookup returns CDR1 LNHNV and CDR2 YYDKDF (reference sequence). This CDR3 has 15 residues. Trimming took 1 base from V and 2 from J, leaving 12 bases between them. The CDR3 sequence is CATSRAGTLTYEQYF. The CDR3 bases are TGTGCCACCAGCAGAGCCGGGACGTTAACCTACGAGCAGTACTTC.

This clone appeared a few times. The chain links TRBV28 to TRBJ2-3; maybe TRBD2 (6 bases). This CDR3 contains 16 residues. Germline-derived CDR1 and CDR2 are MDHEN and SYDVKM. V was clipped by 6 bases and J by 0 bases, with 16 bases between them. The CDR3 here is CASRSMGLPSTDTQYF. As DNA, the CDR3 is TGTGCCAGCAGGAGTATGGGACTCCCTAGCACAGATACGCAGTATTTT.

This clone was seen a single time. The rearrangement links TRBV4-2 to TRBJ2-7; 9 bases align to TRBD2. Germline loops: CDR1 LGHNA, CDR2 YNFKEQ. V lost 2 bases and J lost 5; bases outside the gene matches: 7. The CDR3 extends over 15 amino acids. In DNA, the CDR3 is TGTGCCAGCAGCCAACTAGTGGCGGGAGGGGACGAGCAGTACTTC. This sequence encodes CASSQLVAGGDEQYF.

The V and J genes are TRBV6-5 and TRBJ2-2; D gene ambiguous. Germline assignment: CDR1 MNHEY and CDR2 SVGAGI. This CDR3 has 14 residues. V was pared by 8 bases and J by 0 bases, with 10 bases between. The chain's CDR3 is CASHRTSNTGELFF. In DNA, the CDR3 is TGTGCCAGCCACCGGACCTCGAACACCGGGGAGCTGTTTTTT.

The chain joins TRBV5-5 to TRBJ2-1; tentatively, D is TRBD1 or TRBD2 (5 bases each). Trimming left V 4 bases short and J 4 bases short, with 12 bases between. Germline assignment: CDR1 SGHKS and CDR2 YYEKEE (reference sequence). The CDR3 runs to 14 residues. In DNA form, the CDR3 reads TGTGCCAGCAGCCCGGGACGGACGTACAATGAGCAGTTCTTC. Translation gives CASSPGRTYNEQFF.

This rearrangement joins TRBV4-3 to TRBJ2-3; 10 nucleotides agree with TRBD2. Germline lookup yields CDR1 LGHNA and CDR2 YSLEER. The V and J ends lost 4 bases and 5 bases, in that order; junction bases with no gene match: 9. This CDR3 contains 16 residues. CDR3 sequence (DNA): TGCGCCAGCAGCCGAGGCGGGGCTAGCGGGGGAGATACGCAGTATTTT. Protein sequence: CASSRGGASGGDTQYF.

The gene calls are TRBV9 and TRBJ1-2, with TRBD1 matching 9 bases. CDR1 and CDR2 (germline): SGDLS, YYNGEE. The CDR3 has 13 residues. V trimming: 4 bases; J trimming: 6 bases; junction bases outside the gene matches: 4. For the CDR3, the DNA is TGTGCCAGCAGCTCATGGACAGGGGATGGCTACACCTTC. Protein sequence: CASSSWTGDGYTF.

This rearrangement joins TRBV25-1 to TRBJ2-5, with D perhaps TRBD1 (5 bases). This CDR3 comprises 13 residues. In germline, CDR1 is MGHDK, CDR2 SYGVNS. Trimming left V 4 bases short and J 5 bases short, with 11 bases between. CDR3: CASSGQGRETQYF. The CDR3 DNA sequence: TGTGCCAGCAGTGGGCAGGGAAGGGAGACCCAGTACTTC.